Presented here are 19 T cell receptor beta chains from one specimen sequenced in a study of blood T cell repertoires in COVID-19. Some clones are missing from TCRdb's copy, which holds only in-frame ones; the method was immunoSEQ multiplex PCR. Among about 110,000 clones, roughly nine tenths were seen once, and the ten largest hold about a third. Sequencing was done on a sample of peripheral blood. All receptors come from a woman of 80 years or more with acute or convalescent COVID-19.

V gene TRBV2 combines with J gene TRBJ1-1; tentatively, D is TRBD1 (5 bases). This CDR3 contains 11 residues. Germline V gene sequence: CDR1 SNHLY, CDR2 FYNNEI. V was pared by 10 bases and J by 7 bases, with 13 bases between. The CDR3 region has the DNA TGTGCCACCGGAGCGGGGGTTGAAGCTTTCTTT. Translating gives CATGAGVEAFF. Looking up the rest from reference TRBV2 and TRBJ1-1 gives the full variable domain: EPEVTQTPSHQVTQMGQEVILRCVPISNHLYFYWYRQILGQKVEFLVSFYNNEISEKSEIFDDQFSVERPDGSNFTLKIRSTKLEDSAMYFCATGAGVEAFFGQGTRLTVV.

The genes are TRBV18 and TRBJ1-5; D remains ambiguous. Trimming took 1 base from V and 2 from J, leaving 6 bases between them. CDR1 is KGHSH and CDR2 is LQKENI in the germline V gene. There are 14 residues in the CDR3. CDR3 nucleotides: TGTGCCAGCTCACCACGCGAGGGCAATCAGCCCCAGCATTTT. Translation gives CASSPREGNQPQHF.

CDR3 sequence: CASSLSPTQTGGEAFF. Written as DNA, the CDR3 is TGTGCCAGCAGCTTATCCCCGACCCAGACAGGGGGGGAAGCTTTCTTT. The chain uses TRBV13 and TRBJ1-1, with TRBD1 matching over 9 bases. CDR3 size: 16 residues. Per the germline V gene, CDR1 is PRHDT and CDR2 is FYEKMQ (reference sequence). V shed 2 bases and J 8 bases; nucleotides not matched to a gene: 12.

This chain joins TRBV28 and TRBJ2-7; a possible D gene is TRBD1 (5 bases). The germline V gene encodes CDR1 MDHEN and CDR2 SYDVKM. Between the trimmed V and J ends, which lost 5 bases and 3 bases, there was a span of 8 bases. The CDR3 length is 12 residues. The CDR3 spells CASSPDSYEQYF. The CDR3 nucleotides are TGTGCCAGCAGTCCCGACAGCTACGAGCAGTACTTC.

The V call is TRBV6-5, the J call TRBJ2-3, with TRBD2 matching 13 bases. The CDR3 runs 16 residues. The J segment lost 3 bases and the V segment lost 4 bases, leaving 4 bases of the junction unmatched. The germline V gene encodes CDR1 MNHEY and CDR2 SVGAGI. Written as DNA, the CDR3 is TGTGCCAGCAGTTTGGGGACTAGCGGGGTGACAGATACGCAGTATTTT. It translates to CASSLGTSGVTDTQYF.

This clone has only a few counts. This chain joins TRBV7-7 and TRBJ2-1, with a weak D call TRBD2 (7 bases). From germline, CDR1 is SSHAT and CDR2 FNYEAQ (reference sequence). Trimming took 2 bases from V and 2 from J, leaving 10 bases between them. The CDR3 totals 15 residues. In DNA form, the CDR3 reads TGTGCCAGCAGCTTATCCGGGGGGCCCTACAATGAGCAGTTCTTC. Its protein product is CASSLSGGPYNEQFF.

Concerning this clone itself: At one end the junction does not follow the germline gene, possibly because of a read error. DNA for the CDR3: TGTGCCAGCAGTTTTACGAACAGTGAAGCTTTCTTT. Its translation is CASSFTNSEAFF. The rearrangement uses TRBV2 and TRBJ1-1; no definite D call. The CDR3 is 12 residues long. Germline V lookup: CDR1 SNHLY, CDR2 FYNNEI.

This clone was seen a single time. V and J are TRBV19 and TRBJ1-1, with TRBD1 matching over 12 bases. This CDR3 contains 15 residues. J was trimmed by 5 bases and V by 6 bases; bases with no gene match: 7. CDR1 and CDR2 from the germline V gene are LNHDA and SQIVND (reference sequence). This CDR3 is CASRTGTGGRTEAFF. DNA of the CDR3: TGTGCCAGTAGAACCGGGACAGGGGGCAGAACTGAAGCTTTCTTT.

V gene TRBV28 combines with J gene TRBJ2-7; D not certain. CDR1 and CDR2 (germline): MDHEN, SYDVKM. V was clipped by 8 bases and J by 1 base, with 9 bases between them. This CDR3 is 12 amino acids long. The CDR3 DNA follows: TGTGCCAGCTCTGAGGTTTCCTACGAGCAGTACTTC. Translated: CASSEVSYEQYF. The complete variable domain, with remaining parts taken from reference TRBV28 and TRBJ2-7, reads DVKVTQSSRYLVKRTGEKVFLECVQDMDHENMFWYRQDPGLGLRLIYFSYDVKMKEKGDIPEGYSVSREKKERFSLILESASTNQTSMYLCASSEVSYEQYFGPGTRLTVT.

CDR3 coding DNA: TGCGCCAGCAGCCTACAGGGTACAGATACGCAGTATTTT. Translated: CASSLQGTDTQYF. The rearrangement uses TRBV10-1 and TRBJ2-3; possibly TRBD1 for D (6 bases). The CDR3 sequence is 13 residues long. The V gene's germline CDR1 is WNHNN and CDR2 SYGVQD (reference sequence). Deletions cut 6 bases from V and 3 bases from J, with 10 bases between.

The V gene is TRBV7-6, the J gene TRBJ1-4, with TRBD1 identical over 8 bases. This CDR3 contains 15 residues. CDR1 and CDR2 from the germline V gene are SGHVS and FNYEAQ. Trimming took 4 bases from V and 7 from J; bases not matched to a gene: 8. The CDR3 spells CASSSPYRGGEKLFF. In nucleotides, the CDR3 is TGTGCCAGCAGCTCGCCTTACAGGGGGGGTGAAAAACTGTTTTTT.

The chain recombines TRBV18 with TRBJ1-4; D remains ambiguous. The CDR3 is 13 amino acids. The V gene's germline CDR1 is KGHSH and CDR2 LQKENI. V lost 0 bases, J lost 6 bases, and 5 bases lay in between. CDR3 amino acids: CASSPPGDEKLFF. The CDR3 DNA reads TGTGCCAGCTCACCACCCGGGGATGAAAAACTGTTTTTT.

The chain uses TRBV7-8 and TRBJ2-5; 8 bases fit TRBD2. Germline CDR1 reads SGHVS; CDR2 reads FQNEAQ. The CDR3 is 15 amino acids. Trimming removed 4 bases from V and 2 bases from J; junction bases left unmatched: 6. The CDR3 DNA reads as TGTGCCAGCAGCTCGCCGGGCGGGGGGCAAGAGACCCAGTACTTC. Its protein product is CASSSPGGGQETQYF.

V gene TRBV29-1 combines with J gene TRBJ1-2; TRBD1 matches 9 bases. CDR1 and CDR2 (germline): SQVTM, ANQGSEA. V trimming: 6 bases; J trimming: 8 bases; junction bases outside the gene matches: 7. This CDR3 region has 12 residues. This chain's CDR3 is CSVITGQGGYTF. CDR3 DNA sequence: TGCAGCGTGATAACCGGACAGGGGGGCTACACCTTC.

The chain couples TRBV19 to TRBJ2-6; TRBD1 matches at 11 bases. V trimming: 5 bases; J trimming: 0 bases; junction bases outside the gene matches: 6. The CDR3 covers 18 residues. Germline CDR1 is LNHDA and CDR2 is SQIVND (reference sequence). For the CDR3, the DNA is TGTGCCAGTAGTTTCGGGACAGGGGGTAACTCTGGGGCCAACGTCCTGACTTTC. Residues: CASSFGTGGNSGANVLTF.

This chain links TRBV4-1 with TRBJ2-7; TRBD1 might be the D (5 bases). This CDR3 contains 15 residues. Trimming pared 1 base from V and 2 bases from J, leaving 12 bases between. Germline V CDR1 and CDR2: MGHRA, YSYEKL. The CDR3 DNA reads TGCGCCAGCAGCCAAGGGACACTCGCGCCCTACGAGCAGTACTTC. Its translation: CASSQGTLAPYEQYF.

The chain carries TRBV24-1 and TRBJ2-6, with 9 bases fitting TRBD1. The CDR3 extends over 18 amino acids. The trim removed 3 bases at V and 2 bases at J, leaving 7 bases unmatched. CDR1 and CDR2 (germline): KGHDR, SFDVKD. The CDR3 coding sequence is TGTGCCACCAGTGATGGGACAGGGTCCAGGGCTGGGGCCAACGTCCTGACTTTC. Translation: CATSDGTGSRAGANVLTF.

The chain employs TRBV5-1 and TRBJ1-1, with D uncertain. Trimming removed 4 bases from V and 2 bases from J, with 3 bases in between. The CDR3 contains 11 residues. From germline, CDR1 is SGHRS and CDR2 YFSETQ. Written as DNA, the CDR3 is TGCGCCAGCAGCACAAACACTGAAGCTTTCTTT. Translated: CASSTNTEAFF.

This chain's CDR3 is CASSLLADQGYEQYF. CDR3 nucleotide sequence: TGTGCCAGCAGCCTACTAGCGGACCAAGGGTACGAGCAGTACTTC. The V call is TRBV5-6, the J call TRBJ2-7; TRBD2 matches 8 bases. The CDR3 is 15 amino acids. V gave up 4 bases and J gave up 4 bases; unmatched junction bases: 10. The V gene's germline CDR1 is SGHDT and CDR2 YYEEEE.